These 31 T cell receptor beta chains share one sample of origin, sequenced in a study of cytomegalovirus exposure and HLA in healthy donors. 13 Jbeta primers and 60 Vbeta primers were used for the PCR. Only in-frame clones appear in the TCRdb table, and some are missing; sequencing was by immunoSEQ multiplex PCR. The sample lists approximately 120,000 clones, approximately 78% occurring once. The sequenced sample consisted of PBMCs. The receptors stem from a man between 35 and 55 years old in good health and CMV-seronegative.

This clone was recorded once. The sample carries other DNA sequences with the same CDR3. The rearrangement joins TRBV4-3 to TRBJ1-1; D call uncertain. The CDR3 has 14 amino acids. Trimming removed 0 bases at V and 1 base at J, with 6 bases between. Germline V gives CDR1 LGHNA, CDR2 YSLEER. CDR3 loop: CASSQDSGNTEAFF. CDR3 DNA: TGCGCCAGCAGCCAAGACTCAGGGAACACTGAAGCTTTCTTT.

The genes are TRBV5-4 and TRBJ2-7; D is perhaps TRBD2 (6 bases). CDR1 SGHNT and CDR2 YYREEE come from the germline V gene (reference sequence). CDR3 length equals 14 residues. Between the trimmed V and J ends, which lost 4 bases and 3 bases, there was a span of 14 bases. The CDR3 coding sequence is TGTGCCAGCAGCGTGGCGGGGAGAATCTACGAGCAGTACTTC. Protein product: CASSVAGRIYEQYF.

V and J are TRBV20-1 and TRBJ2-1; no clear D gene. This CDR3 comprises 11 residues. CDR1 and CDR2 (germline): DFQATT, SNEGSKA (reference sequence). The ends were cut back, 4 bases at V and 3 bases at J, with 4 bases in the middle. The CDR3 DNA reads TGCAGTGCTACGGGCTACAATGAGCAGTTCTTC. Translating it yields CSATGYNEQFF.

The chain carries TRBV5-1 and TRBJ2-7; perhaps TRBD1 as D (6 bases). This CDR3 comprises 14 residues. Germline V gene lookup returns CDR1 SGHRS and CDR2 YFSETQ. V was pared by 0 bases and J by 5 bases, with 12 bases between. CDR3 loop: CASSLAQGLDEQYF. The CDR3 DNA sequence: TGCGCCAGCAGCTTGGCACAGGGTCTTGACGAGCAGTACTTC. The variable domain in full, completed from reference TRBV5-1 and TRBJ2-7, reads KAGVTQTPRYLIKTRGQQVTLSCSPISGHRSVSWYQQTPGQGLQFLFEYFSETQRNKGNFPGRFSGRQFSNSRSEMNVSTLELGDSALYLCASSLAQGLDEQYFGPGTRLTVT.

The chain links TRBV6-1 to TRBJ2-5; possibly TRBD1 for D (6 bases). V lost 10 bases, J lost 4 bases, and 13 bases lay in between. Looked up from germline, CDR1 is MNHNS and CDR2 is SASEGT. The CDR3 contains 12 residues. For the CDR3, the DNA is TGTGCCATCAACAGGGTGGGAGAGACCCAGTACTTC. It specifies CAINRVGETQYF.

Written as DNA, the CDR3 is TGTGCCAGCAGTTTCCCCTCGTTGCGGGGAGTTTACAATGAGCAGTTCTTC. This encodes CASSFPSLRGVYNEQFF. The V gene is TRBV27, the J gene TRBJ2-1; a weak D match, TRBD2 (6 bases). The CDR3 consists of 17 residues. Germline assignment: CDR1 MNHEY and CDR2 SMNVEV (reference sequence). The V gene lost 3 bases and the J gene lost 4 bases, with 19 bases spanning the gap.

The J gene is TRBJ2-3, the V gene TRBV7-9; 7 bases are shared with TRBD1. Per the germline V gene, CDR1 is SEHNR and CDR2 is FQNEAQ (reference sequence). V dropped 5 bases and J dropped 0; count of bases not matched to a gene: 11. This CDR3 is built from 17 residues. CDR3 amino acids: CASSRGRTGSSTDTQYF. CDR3 nucleotides: TGTGCCAGCAGCCGCGGCCGGACAGGATCTAGCACAGATACGCAGTATTTT. Full variable domain (missing parts from reference TRBV7-9 and TRBJ2-3): DTGVSQNPRHKITKRGQNVTFRCDPISEHNRLYWYRQTLGQGPEFLTYFQNEAQLEKSRLLSDRFSAERPKGSFSTLEIQRTEQGDSAMYLCASSRGRTGSSTDTQYFGPGTRLTVL.

This clone was detected once. At one boundary the junction diverges from the germline segment, which might be a read error. V gene TRBV6-4 combines with J gene TRBJ2-1, with 12 bases aligning to TRBD2. CDR1 and CDR2 from the germline V gene are MRHNA and SNTAGT. The CDR3 contains 17 residues. CDR3: CASGDRLAGETVNEQFF. For the CDR3, the DNA is TGTGCCAGCGGTGATAGACTAGCGGGGGAAACTGTCAATGAGCAGTTCTTC.

Only one count was recorded for this clone. The chain couples TRBV11-2 to TRBJ2-1; D uncertain. V was trimmed by 4 bases and J by 4 bases, leaving 5 bases between them. From germline, CDR1 is SGHAT and CDR2 FQNNGV. This CDR3 is built from 12 residues. The CDR3 loop reads CASSSYYNEQFF. The CDR3 region has the DNA TGTGCCAGCAGCTCCTATTACAATGAGCAGTTCTTC.

The chain employs TRBV9 and TRBJ1-3; tentatively, D is TRBD1 (5 bases). Germline V gives CDR1 SGDLS, CDR2 YYNGEE. Trimming cost V 0 bases and J 4 bases, with 11 bases left between them. The CDR3 is made up of 15 amino acids. Here the CDR3 reads CASSVAGVRGNTIYF. CDR3 bases: TGTGCCAGCAGCGTAGCGGGGGTGAGGGGAAACACCATATATTTT. Together with reference TRBV9 and TRBJ1-3, the CDR3 gives the full variable domain: DSGVTQTPKHLITATGQRVTLRCSPRSGDLSVYWYQQSLDQGLQFLIQYYNGEERAKGNILERFSAQQFPDLHSELNLSSLELGDSALYFCASSVAGVRGNTIYFGEGSWLTVV.

A few counts support this clone. V and J are TRBV5-1 and TRBJ1-4; D is undetermined. Germline V gives CDR1 SGHRS, CDR2 YFSETQ. V was trimmed by 1 base and J by 2 bases, leaving 21 bases between them. The CDR3 consists of 19 residues. Here the CDR3 DNA reads TGCGCCAGCAGCTTGATCGGTCGACAAGGTCAGGCCACTAATGAAAAACTGTTTTTT. This sequence encodes CASSLIGRQGQATNEKLFF.

The V and J genes are TRBV29-1 and TRBJ2-4; 7 bases agree with TRBD2. With 4 bases clipped from V and 3 bases from J, the junction kept 12 bases outside the gene matches. The germline gives CDR1 SQVTM, CDR2 ANQGSEA. The CDR3 contains 16 residues. The CDR3: CSVVRTRGNGKNIQYF. DNA for the CDR3: TGCAGCGTTGTTCGGACTAGGGGTAACGGCAAAAACATTCAGTACTTC.

The chain recombines TRBV19 with TRBJ1-1, with 8 nucleotides matching TRBD1. Germline-derived CDR1 and CDR2 are LNHDA and SQIVND (reference sequence). Losses at the gene ends were 5 bases for V and 4 bases for J; bases not matched to a gene: 6. This CDR3 comprises 14 residues. The CDR3 region is CASSSWTGTTEAFF. The CDR3 bases are TGTGCCAGTAGTTCCTGGACAGGGACCACTGAAGCTTTCTTT.

This clone was seen a single time. The chain has TRBV7-8 and TRBJ2-7; maybe TRBD1 (6 bases). Deletions cut 2 bases from V and 0 bases from J, with 11 bases between. The CDR3 is 15 residues long. The germline CDR1 and CDR2 sequences are SGHVS and FQNEAQ. The CDR3 reads CASSLRQGHSYEQYF. CDR3 in DNA: TGTGCCAGCAGCTTACGGCAGGGGCACTCCTACGAGCAGTACTTC.

This clone occurred once. The chain links TRBV9 to TRBJ1-2; TRBD1 matches at 8 bases. Germline CDR1 is SGDLS and CDR2 is YYNGEE. V was clipped by 3 bases and J by 5 bases; unmatched bases: 6. The CDR3 length is 14 residues. The CDR3 here is CASSAGQGLYGYTF. DNA for the CDR3: TGTGCCAGCAGCGCCGGACAGGGTCTATATGGCTACACCTTC.

V and J are TRBV4-2 and TRBJ1-1; the D gene is possibly TRBD1 (6 bases). The V end lost 0 bases, the J end lost 4 bases, and 12 bases lay between the germline ends. This CDR3 region has 15 residues. From germline, CDR1 is LGHNA and CDR2 YNFKEQ. CDR3 nucleotides: TGTGCCAGCAGCCAAGATCCCAGGGGCGGCACTGAAGCTTTCTTT. Its protein is CASSQDPRGGTEAFF.

This clone was picked up a small number of times. The rearrangement links TRBV5-1 to TRBJ2-7, with TRBD1 matching 8 bases. The germline CDR1 and CDR2 sequences are SGHRS and YFSETQ. This CDR3 spans 14 amino acids. Germline trimming cut 4 bases from V and 3 bases from J; bases unmatched to any gene: 6. The chain's CDR3 is CASSTTQGVYEQYF. In nucleotides, the CDR3 is TGCGCCAGCAGCACCACACAGGGGGTCTACGAGCAGTACTTC.

The chain uses TRBV9 and TRBJ2-1; no reliable D call. The CDR3 covers 13 residues. The V gene lost 0 bases and the J gene lost 9 bases, with 10 bases spanning the gap. Germline assignment: CDR1 SGDLS and CDR2 YYNGEE. In DNA, the CDR3 is TGTGCCAGCAGCGTAGTCCCAACTGCTGAGCAGTTCTTC. Amino acids: CASSVVPTAEQFF.

The chain combines TRBV7-9 with TRBJ2-1, with 8 bases that match TRBD2. The V gene end was trimmed by 0 bases and the J gene end by 6 bases; junction bases not matched to a gene: 4. Germline CDR1 reads SEHNR; CDR2 reads FQNEAQ (reference sequence). The CDR3 is 15 amino acids. DNA of the CDR3: TGTGCCAGCAGCTTAGCCGGGGGGGCCTCCAATGAGCAGTTCTTC. It codes for CASSLAGGASNEQFF.

The chain uses TRBV11-1 and TRBJ2-7, with no clear D. The length of the CDR3 is 14 residues. V was trimmed by 3 bases and J by 0 bases, leaving 9 bases between them. Germline loops: CDR1 SGHAT, CDR2 FQDESV (reference sequence). The CDR3 bases are TGTGCCAGCAGCTTGAGCCCTACCTCCTACGAGCAGTACTTC. It translates to CASSLSPTSYEQYF.

V usage is TRBV6-1 and J usage is TRBJ1-5; D is possibly TRBD1 (5 bases). Trimming took 5 bases from V and 1 from J, leaving 12 bases between them. Germline loops: CDR1 MNHNS, CDR2 SASEGT. This CDR3 comprises 15 residues. The CDR3 DNA sequence: TGTGCCAGCAGTCAAGAGGGGTCGAGCAATCAGCCCCAGCATTTT. This translates into CASSQEGSSNQPQHF.

The rearrangement links TRBV19 to TRBJ1-2; D possibly corresponds to TRBD1 (5 bases). V lost 3 bases and J 6 bases, leaving 11 bases between the germline ends. The CDR3 has 13 residues. The germline gives CDR1 LNHDA, CDR2 SQIVND (reference sequence). Here the CDR3 reads CASSILAGNGYTF. As DNA, the CDR3 is TGTGCCAGTAGTATTTTAGCAGGGAATGGCTACACCTTC.

The J gene is TRBJ2-7, the V gene TRBV6-5, with D tentatively TRBD1 (5 bases). The germline V gene has CDR1 MNHEY and CDR2 SVGAGI. Trimming took off 2 bases at V and 0 bases at J, with 14 bases between the two ends. The CDR3 covers 16 residues. CDR3 DNA: TGTGCCAGCAGTTACAGGGGTTCGTTATTCTCCTACGAGCAGTACTTC. Amino acids: CASSYRGSLFSYEQYF.

The chain joins TRBV27 to TRBJ2-7; D ambiguous. This CDR3 spans 14 amino acids. Trimming took off 5 bases at V and 4 bases at J, with 15 bases between the two ends. Germline V CDR1 and CDR2: MNHEY, SMNVEV (reference sequence). CDR3 nucleotide sequence: TGTGCCAGCAGTCCATCACTACCTAGTTACGAGCAGTACTTC. Its translation is CASSPSLPSYEQYF.

CDR3 coding DNA: TGTGCCAGCAGCCACATCGGGACAACCTCCCCGTTTAATGAGCAGTTCTTC. Translated, it gives CASSHIGTTSPFNEQFF. V and J are TRBV11-2 and TRBJ2-1; possibly TRBD1 for D (6 bases). The germline gives CDR1 SGHAT, CDR2 FQNNGV. The V and J ends lost 5 bases and 7 bases respectively, with 24 bases between them. CDR3 length: 17 residues.

CDR3 nucleotide sequence: TGTGCCAGCAGCCATTCCGGGACAGAAACCTACGAGCAGTACTTC. This encodes CASSHSGTETYEQYF. This sequence joins TRBV14 and TRBJ2-7; 7 bases line up with TRBD1. The germline gives CDR1 SGHDN, CDR2 FVKESK. J lost 2 bases, V lost 3 bases, and 7 bases had no gene match. This CDR3 is 15 amino acids long.

In its sample, this clone was seen once. The chain joins TRBV29-1 to TRBJ2-2, with D tentatively TRBD2 (7 bases). Trimming cost V 6 bases and J 4 bases, with 15 bases left between them. This CDR3 spans 14 amino acids. Germline V gene sequence: CDR1 SQVTM, CDR2 ANQGSEA. Here the CDR3 reads CSVPGGQVTGELFF. The CDR3 region has the DNA TGCAGCGTCCCCGGGGGGCAGGTCACCGGGGAGCTGTTTTTT.

This chain links TRBV15 with TRBJ1-5; D perhaps matches TRBD1 (6 bases). Trimming left V 9 bases short and J 8 bases short, with 20 bases between. Germline V gives CDR1 LNHNV, CDR2 YYDKDF (reference sequence). This CDR3 spans 14 amino acids. CDR3 in amino acids: CATSGAGDFEPQHF. The CDR3 DNA sequence: TGTGCCACGTCCGGGGCAGGGGATTTTGAGCCCCAGCATTTT.

Only one count was recorded for this clone. The chain combines TRBV6-6 with TRBJ1-1, with D possibly being TRBD1 (5 bases). There are 11 residues in the CDR3. Germline assignment: CDR1 MNHNY and CDR2 SVGAGI (reference sequence). Deletions cut 2 bases from V and 13 bases from J, with 11 bases between. CDR3 protein: CASSYHTGNFF. In DNA form, the CDR3 reads TGTGCCAGCAGTTACCACACAGGAAATTTCTTT.

The chain carries TRBV5-5 and TRBJ2-7, with D perhaps matching TRBD1 (5 bases). This CDR3 is built from 14 residues. Germline loops: CDR1 SGHKS, CDR2 YYEKEE (reference sequence). Trimming removed 0 bases at V and 3 bases at J, with 10 bases between. In DNA, the CDR3 is TGTGCCAGCAGCTTGGTTGACAGCTTCTACGAGCAGTACTTC. As protein: CASSLVDSFYEQYF.

This clone came up once. In nucleotides, the CDR3 is TGTGCCAGCAGCCTCTTCAGCCGTGTTAGCGAGACCCAGTACTTC. Translated: CASSLFSRVSETQYF. V is TRBV7-2 and J is TRBJ2-5; D not resolved. CDR3 length: 15 residues. Germline CDR1 reads SGHTA; CDR2 reads FQGNSA. Trimming removed 5 bases at V and 5 bases at J, with 18 bases between.